The present entry profiles one T cell receptor beta chain with its context. Its specificity is not known. The data stem from a study of identical twins. A universal primer site was incorporated via template switching, and the cDNA contained unique molecular identifiers. TCRdb re-called the 5' RACE reads through MiXCR, storing one row per CDR3 protein. The sample holds 1,800,000 or so distinct CDR3 sequences, roughly a third seen once. Study-wide findings and caveats: Excess sharing by twins proved weaker in beta out-of-frame sequences.

The germline CDR1 and CDR2 sequences are SGHDT and YYEEEE. V was shortened by 4 bases and J by 0 bases, with 14 bases between the two germline ends. This CDR3 region has 17 residues. The sequenced material came from cord blood. The chain has TRBV5-6 and TRBJ1-6; D is ambiguous. The sequence derives from a newborn girl in good health. For the CDR3, the DNA is TGTGCCAGCAGCGACGGGATCTTGAGCTCCTATAATTCACCCCTCCACTTT. Amino acid sequence: CASSDGILSSYNSPLHF.